This record concerns one T cell receptor beta chain sequence. This entry is derived from a study of cytomegalovirus exposure and HLA in healthy donors. The PCR contained 60 Vbeta and 13 Jbeta primers. As processed by the authors: Roughly 11 million shared chains were among the about 80 million unique TCR beta chains that a later analysis counted. The data were produced by immunoSEQ multiplex PCR, yet TCRdb's version contains in-frame clones alone and is incomplete. Clone size and V and J calls were adopted from that table, with D and trimming inferred from the DNA. The sample includes around 130,000 clones, roughly 85% of them seen just once. Trimming took off 0 bases at V and 4 bases at J, with 9 bases between the two ends. This CDR3 spans 13 amino acids. CDR1 is GTSNPN, CDR2 SVGIG, per germline (reference sequence).

The sequenced sample consisted of PBMCs. The sequence was collected from a woman in her 30s in good health and CMV-seropositive. The rearrangement uses TRBV30 and TRBJ1-1; D gene ambiguous. CDR3 nucleotides: TGTGCCTGGAGTGTAGTTGTCGGCACTGAAGCTTTCTTT. It yields the protein CAWSVVVGTEAFF.